This T cell receptor (beta chain) appears in the sequencing data of a study of shared clonotypes between healthy human individuals. Study-wide results and caveats: Rarefaction exposed incomplete sorted-subset sequencing despite large depth. Shared across several donors were around 5% of the naive CD4 clonotypes. Against clonotypes common to all four donors, non-shared ones had lower generation probabilities.

Naive CD8 cells were CD45RO-negative, positively selected for CCR7, excluding terminally differentiated effector memory CD45RA+ cells. It was at deep level that the assay was run. Using immunoSEQ multiplex PCR, the repertoire was profiled, and TCRdb retains in-frame clones only, with some absent. This sample yields about 2.1 million clones, of which approximately 94% are seen a single time; 1.5% to 2% belongs to the top ten. Germline loops: CDR1 SGHNT, CDR2 YENEEA. This CDR3 is 14 amino acids long. The V and J ends lost 5 bases and 5 bases respectively, with 15 bases between them. Comment on this clone: The antigen is unknown.

The origin of this receptor is a man between 18 and 29 years old in good health. Some clones in this sample may be carry-over from other donors' samples. The chain has TRBV11-3 and TRBJ2-5; TRBD1 is a possible D gene (5 bases). The sequencing input was naive CD8+ T cells from PBMCs. The CDR3 DNA reads TGTGCCAGCAGCACCCGAGACAGCTCGGAGACCCAGTACTTC. It specifies CASSTRDSSETQYF.